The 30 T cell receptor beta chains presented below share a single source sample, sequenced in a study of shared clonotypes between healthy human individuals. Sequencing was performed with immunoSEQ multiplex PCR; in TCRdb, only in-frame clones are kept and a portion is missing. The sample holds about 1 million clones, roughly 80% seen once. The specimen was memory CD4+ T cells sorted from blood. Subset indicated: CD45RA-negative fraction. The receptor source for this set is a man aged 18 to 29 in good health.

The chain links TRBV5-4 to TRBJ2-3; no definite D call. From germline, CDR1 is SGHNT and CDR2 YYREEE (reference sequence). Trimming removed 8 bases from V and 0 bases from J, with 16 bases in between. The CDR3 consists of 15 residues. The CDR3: CASRSPTTSTDTQYF. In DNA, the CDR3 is TGTGCCAGTCGATCGCCCACCACTAGCACAGATACGCAGTATTTT.

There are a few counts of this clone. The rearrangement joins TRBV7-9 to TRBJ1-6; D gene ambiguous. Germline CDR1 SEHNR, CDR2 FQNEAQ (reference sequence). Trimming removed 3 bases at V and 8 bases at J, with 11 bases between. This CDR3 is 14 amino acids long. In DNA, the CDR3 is TGTGCCAGCAGCTTCGTCTCGACGGATTCACCCCTCCACTTT. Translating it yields CASSFVSTDSPLHF.

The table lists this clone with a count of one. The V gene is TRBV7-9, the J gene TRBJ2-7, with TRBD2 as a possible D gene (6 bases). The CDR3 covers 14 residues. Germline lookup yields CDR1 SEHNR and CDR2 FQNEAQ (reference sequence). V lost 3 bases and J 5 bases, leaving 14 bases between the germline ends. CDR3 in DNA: TGTGCCAGCAGCTTGGATCTAGCGCTGAACGAGCAGTACTTC. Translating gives CASSLDLALNEQYF.

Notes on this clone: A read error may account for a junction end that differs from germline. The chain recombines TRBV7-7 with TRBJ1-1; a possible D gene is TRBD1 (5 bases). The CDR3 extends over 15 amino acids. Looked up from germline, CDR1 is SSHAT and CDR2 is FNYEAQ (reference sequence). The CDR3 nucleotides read TGTGCTAGCAGCTTTAGGCAGGGCCTGAACACTGAAGCTTTCTTT. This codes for CASSFRQGLNTEAFF.

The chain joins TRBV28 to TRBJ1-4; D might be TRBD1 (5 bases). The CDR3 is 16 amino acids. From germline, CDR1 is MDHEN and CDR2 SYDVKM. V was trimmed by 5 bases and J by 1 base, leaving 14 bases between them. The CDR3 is CASSSPGSQTNEKLFF. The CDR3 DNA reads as TGTGCCAGCAGTAGCCCAGGGTCCCAAACTAATGAAAAACTGTTTTTT.

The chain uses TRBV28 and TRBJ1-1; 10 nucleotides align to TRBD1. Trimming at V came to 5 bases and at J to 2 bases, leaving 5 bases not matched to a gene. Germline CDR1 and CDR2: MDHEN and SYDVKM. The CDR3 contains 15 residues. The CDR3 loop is CASSTDRGLNTEAFF. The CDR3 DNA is TGTGCCAGCAGTACTGACAGGGGGCTTAACACTGAAGCTTTCTTT.

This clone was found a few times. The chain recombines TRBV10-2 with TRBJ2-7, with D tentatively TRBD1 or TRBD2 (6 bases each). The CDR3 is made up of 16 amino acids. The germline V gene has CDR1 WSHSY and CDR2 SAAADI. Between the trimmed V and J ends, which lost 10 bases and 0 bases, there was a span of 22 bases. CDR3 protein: CATRGPGTPGSYEQYF. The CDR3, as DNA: TGCGCCACCAGGGGACCGGGGACTCCCGGCTCCTACGAGCAGTACTTC.

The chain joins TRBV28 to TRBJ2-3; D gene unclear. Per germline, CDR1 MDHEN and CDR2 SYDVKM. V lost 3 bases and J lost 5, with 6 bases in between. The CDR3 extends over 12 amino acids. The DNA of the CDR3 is TGTGCCAGCAGTTTTGGCCTAGATACGCAGTATTTT. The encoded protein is CASSFGLDTQYF.

The CDR3, as DNA: TGTGCCAGCAGCTTGGTAGCGCCATCGGGAGAGCAGTTCTTC. This encodes CASSLVAPSGEQFF. The rearrangement links TRBV5-8 to TRBJ2-1, with D maybe TRBD2 (5 bases). Trimming removed 0 bases from V and 10 bases from J, with 14 bases in between. The germline V gene encodes CDR1 SGHTS and CDR2 YDEGEE. The CDR3 has 14 residues.

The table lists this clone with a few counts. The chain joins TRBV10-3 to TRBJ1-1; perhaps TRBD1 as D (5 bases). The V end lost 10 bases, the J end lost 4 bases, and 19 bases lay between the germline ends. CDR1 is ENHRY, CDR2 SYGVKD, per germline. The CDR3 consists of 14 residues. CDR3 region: CATETSTGTTEAFF. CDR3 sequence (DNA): TGTGCCACCGAGACATCAACCGGGACCACTGAAGCTTTCTTT.

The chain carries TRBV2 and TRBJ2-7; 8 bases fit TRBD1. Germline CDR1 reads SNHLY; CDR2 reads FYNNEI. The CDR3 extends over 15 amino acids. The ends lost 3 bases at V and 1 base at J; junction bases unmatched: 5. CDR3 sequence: CASSESGQGSYEQYF. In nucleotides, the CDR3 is TGTGCCAGCAGTGAGTCAGGACAGGGATCCTACGAGCAGTACTTC.

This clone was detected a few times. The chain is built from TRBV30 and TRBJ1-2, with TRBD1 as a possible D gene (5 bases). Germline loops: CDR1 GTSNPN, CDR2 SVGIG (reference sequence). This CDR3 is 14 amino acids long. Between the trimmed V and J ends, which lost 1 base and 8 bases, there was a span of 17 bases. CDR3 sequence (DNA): TGTGCCTGGAGTGCCGACAGCTCGATGAAGGGCTACACCTTC. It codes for CAWSADSSMKGYTF.

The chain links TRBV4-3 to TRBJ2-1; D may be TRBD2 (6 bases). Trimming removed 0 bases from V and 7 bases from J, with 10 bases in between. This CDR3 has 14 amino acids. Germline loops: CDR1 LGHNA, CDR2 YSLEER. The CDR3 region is CASSQEGGRNEQFF. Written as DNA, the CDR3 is TGCGCCAGCAGCCAAGAGGGGGGAAGGAATGAGCAGTTCTTC.

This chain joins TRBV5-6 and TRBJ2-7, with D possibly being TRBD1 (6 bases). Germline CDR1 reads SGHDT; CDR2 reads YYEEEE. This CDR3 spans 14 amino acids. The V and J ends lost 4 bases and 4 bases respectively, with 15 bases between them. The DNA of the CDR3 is TGTGCCAGCAGCACACCGGGACACAGTTACGAGCAGTACTTC. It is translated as CASSTPGHSYEQYF.

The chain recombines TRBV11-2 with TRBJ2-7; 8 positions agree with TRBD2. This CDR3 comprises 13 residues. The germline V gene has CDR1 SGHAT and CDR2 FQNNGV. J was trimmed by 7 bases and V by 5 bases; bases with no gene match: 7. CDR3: CASSLSGSREQYF. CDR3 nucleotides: TGTGCCAGCAGCCTCAGCGGGAGCAGGGAGCAGTACTTC. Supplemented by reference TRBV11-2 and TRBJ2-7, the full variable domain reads EAGVAQSPRYKIIEKRQSVAFWCNPISGHATLYWYQQILGQGPKLLIQFQNNGVVDDSQLPKDRFSAERLKGVDSTLKIQPAKLEDSAVYLCASSLSGSREQYFGPGTRLTVT.

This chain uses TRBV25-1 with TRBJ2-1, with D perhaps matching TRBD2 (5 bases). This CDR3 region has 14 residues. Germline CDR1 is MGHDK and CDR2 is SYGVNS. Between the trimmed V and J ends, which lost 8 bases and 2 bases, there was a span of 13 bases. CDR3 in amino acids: CASRRSGTYNEQFF. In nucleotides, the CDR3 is TGTGCCAGCCGTAGGTCGGGAACCTACAATGAGCAGTTCTTC.

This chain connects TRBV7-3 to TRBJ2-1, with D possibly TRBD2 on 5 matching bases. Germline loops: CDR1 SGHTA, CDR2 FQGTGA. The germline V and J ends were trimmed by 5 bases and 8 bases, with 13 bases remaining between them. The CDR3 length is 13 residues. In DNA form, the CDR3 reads TGTGCCAGCAGCGCAACTAGTGTAGATGAGCAGTTCTTC. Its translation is CASSATSVDEQFF. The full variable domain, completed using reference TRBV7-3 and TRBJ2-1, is GAGVSQTPSNKVTEKGKYVELRCDPISGHTALYWYRQSLGQGPEFLIYFQGTGAADDSGLPNDRFFAVRPEGSVSTLKIQRTERGDSAVYLCASSATSVDEQFFGPGTRLTVL.

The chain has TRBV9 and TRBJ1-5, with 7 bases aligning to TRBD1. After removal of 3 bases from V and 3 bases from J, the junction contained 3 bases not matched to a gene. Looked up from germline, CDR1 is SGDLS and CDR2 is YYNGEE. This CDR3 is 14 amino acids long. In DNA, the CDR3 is TGTGCCAGCAGCGGGGGACAGTACAATCAGCCCCAGCATTTT. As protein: CASSGGQYNQPQHF.

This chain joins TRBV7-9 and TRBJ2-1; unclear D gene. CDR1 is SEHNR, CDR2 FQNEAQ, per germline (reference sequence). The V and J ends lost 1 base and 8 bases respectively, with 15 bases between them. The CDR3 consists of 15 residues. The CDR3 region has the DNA TGTGCCAGCAGCTTAGGGTCGTCCCCTATCTATGAGCAGTTCTTC. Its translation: CASSLGSSPIYEQFF.

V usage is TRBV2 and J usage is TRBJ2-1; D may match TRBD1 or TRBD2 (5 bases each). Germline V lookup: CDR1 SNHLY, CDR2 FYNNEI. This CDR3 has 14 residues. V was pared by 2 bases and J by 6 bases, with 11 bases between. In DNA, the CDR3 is TGTGCCAGCAGTGAAAAAATGAGGGGCAATGAGCAGTTCTTC. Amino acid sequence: CASSEKMRGNEQFF.

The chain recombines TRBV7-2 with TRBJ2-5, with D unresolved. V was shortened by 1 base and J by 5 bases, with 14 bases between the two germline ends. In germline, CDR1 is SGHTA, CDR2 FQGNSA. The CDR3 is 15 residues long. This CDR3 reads CASSLGNPIRETQYF. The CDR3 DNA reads TGTGCCAGCAGCTTAGGGAATCCTATCCGCGAGACCCAGTACTTC.

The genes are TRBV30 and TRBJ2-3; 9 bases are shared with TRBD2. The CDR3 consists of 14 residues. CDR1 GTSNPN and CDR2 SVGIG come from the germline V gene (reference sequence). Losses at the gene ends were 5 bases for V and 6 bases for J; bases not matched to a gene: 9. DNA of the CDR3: TGTGCCTGGGGAATAGCGGGAGCGATGGATACGCAGTATTTT. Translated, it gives CAWGIAGAMDTQYF.

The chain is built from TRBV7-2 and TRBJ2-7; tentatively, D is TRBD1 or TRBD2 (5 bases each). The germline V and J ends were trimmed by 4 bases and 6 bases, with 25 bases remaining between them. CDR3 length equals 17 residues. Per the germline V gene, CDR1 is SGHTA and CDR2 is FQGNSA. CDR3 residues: CASSSRGGVQGGREQYF. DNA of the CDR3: TGTGCCAGCAGCTCCCGTGGAGGAGTCCAGGGCGGGCGCGAGCAGTACTTC. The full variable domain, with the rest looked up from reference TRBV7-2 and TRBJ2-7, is GAGVSQSPSNKVTEKGKDVELRCDPISGHTALYWYRQSLGQGLEFLIYFQGNSAPDKSGLPSDRFSAERTGGSVSTLTIQRTQQEDSAVYLCASSSRGGVQGGREQYFGPGTRLTVT.

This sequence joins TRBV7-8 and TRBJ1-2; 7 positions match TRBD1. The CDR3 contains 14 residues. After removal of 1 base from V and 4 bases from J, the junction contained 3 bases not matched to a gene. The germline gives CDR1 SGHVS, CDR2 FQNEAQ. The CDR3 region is CASSLEDRAYGYTF. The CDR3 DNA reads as TGTGCCAGCAGCTTAGAAGACAGGGCCTATGGCTACACCTTC.

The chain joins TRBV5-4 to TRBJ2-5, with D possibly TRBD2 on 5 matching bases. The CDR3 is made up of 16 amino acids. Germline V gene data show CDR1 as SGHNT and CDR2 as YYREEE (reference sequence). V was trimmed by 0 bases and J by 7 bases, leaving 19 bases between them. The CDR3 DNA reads TGTGCCAGCAGCTTGGGGATCAGCGGCCCATGGGTGACCCAGTACTTC. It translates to CASSLGISGPWVTQYF.

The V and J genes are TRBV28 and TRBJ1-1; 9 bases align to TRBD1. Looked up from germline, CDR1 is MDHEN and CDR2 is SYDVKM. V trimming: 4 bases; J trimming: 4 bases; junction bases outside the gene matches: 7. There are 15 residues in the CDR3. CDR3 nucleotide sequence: TGTGCCAGCAGTTCAACAGGGGGCGCATCCACTGAAGCTTTCTTT. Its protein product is CASSSTGGASTEAFF.

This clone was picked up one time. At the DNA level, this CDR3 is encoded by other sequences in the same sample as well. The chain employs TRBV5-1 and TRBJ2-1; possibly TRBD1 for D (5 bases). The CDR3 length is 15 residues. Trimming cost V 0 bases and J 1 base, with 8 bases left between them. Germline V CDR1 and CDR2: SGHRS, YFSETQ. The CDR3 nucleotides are TGCGCCAGCAGCTTGGGGCAGGGTTCCTACAATGAGCAGTTCTTC. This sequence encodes CASSLGQGSYNEQFF.

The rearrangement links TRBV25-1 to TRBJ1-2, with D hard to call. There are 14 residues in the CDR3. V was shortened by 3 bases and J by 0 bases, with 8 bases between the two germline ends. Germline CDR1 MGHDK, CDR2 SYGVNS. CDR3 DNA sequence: TGTGCCAGCAGTGAGGTGACTGCTAACTATGGCTACACCTTC. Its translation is CASSEVTANYGYTF.

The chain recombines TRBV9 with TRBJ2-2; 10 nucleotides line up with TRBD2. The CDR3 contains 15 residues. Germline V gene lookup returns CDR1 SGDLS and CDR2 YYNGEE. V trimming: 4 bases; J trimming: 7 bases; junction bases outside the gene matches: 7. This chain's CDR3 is CASSPSGGASGELFF. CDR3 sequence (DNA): TGTGCCAGCAGCCCAAGCGGGGGGGCGAGCGGGGAGCTGTTTTTT. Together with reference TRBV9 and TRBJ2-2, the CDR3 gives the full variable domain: DSGVTQTPKHLITATGQRVTLRCSPRSGDLSVYWYQQSLDQGLQFLIQYYNGEERAKGNILERFSAQQFPDLHSELNLSSLELGDSALYFCASSPSGGASGELFFGEGSRLTVL.

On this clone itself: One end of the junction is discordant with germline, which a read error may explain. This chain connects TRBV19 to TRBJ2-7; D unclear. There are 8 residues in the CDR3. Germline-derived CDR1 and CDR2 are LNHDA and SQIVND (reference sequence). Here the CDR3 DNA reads TGTGCCCGCCGGGCCCGGACCTTC. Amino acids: CARRARTF.